These 18 T cell receptor beta chains originate from one sample sequenced in a study of cytomegalovirus exposure and HLA in healthy donors. The PCR ran on 60 Vbeta and 13 Jbeta primers. Produced via immunoSEQ multiplex PCR; TCRdb's table is partial and in-frame only. Among roughly 100,000 clones listed, about an eighth were seen once. Sequenced: PBMCs. The receptors here all came from a man aged 35-49 years in good health and CMV-seropositive.

This clone was observed a handful of times. In DNA form, the CDR3 reads TGTGCCAGCAGCTTAGACCAGGTGCCAGGGGCTCGGAAGGCTTTCTTT. Its translation is CASSLDQVPGARKAFF. The V gene is TRBV7-8, the J gene TRBJ1-1, with D possibly being TRBD1 (6 bases). Germline values: CDR1 SGHVS, CDR2 FQNEAQ. V gave up 1 base and J gave up 11 bases, with 23 bases separating them. CDR3 length: 16 residues. Full variable domain (remainder filled in from reference TRBV7-8 and TRBJ1-1): GAGVSQSPRYKVAKRGQDVALRCDPISGHVSLFWYQQALGQGPEFLTYFQNEAQLDKSGLPSDRFFAERPEGSVSTLKIQRTQQEDSAVYLCASSLDQVPGARKAFFGQGTRLTVV.

This clone came up a few times. The rearrangement uses TRBV18 and TRBJ1-4; D not certain. Germline values: CDR1 KGHSH, CDR2 LQKENI. Trimming took 2 bases from V and 0 from J, leaving 10 bases between them. The CDR3 is made up of 16 amino acids. This CDR3 reads CASSPRTASTNEKLFF. The CDR3 bases are TGTGCCAGCTCACCAAGAACAGCCTCAACTAATGAAAAACTGTTTTTT.

The chain combines TRBV19 with TRBJ2-1; a weak D match, TRBD2 (5 bases). This CDR3 contains 14 residues. The germline V and J ends were trimmed by 3 bases and 6 bases, with 12 bases remaining between them. Germline V CDR1 and CDR2: LNHDA, SQIVND (reference sequence). CDR3 sequence: CASSIRDPPNEQFF. DNA for the CDR3: TGTGCCAGTAGTATCCGGGATCCTCCCAATGAGCAGTTCTTC. Looking up the rest from reference TRBV19 and TRBJ2-1 gives the full variable domain: DGGITQSPKYLFRKEGQNVTLSCEQNLNHDAMYWYRQDPGQGLRLIYYSQIVNDFQKGDIAEGYSVSREKKESFPLTVTSAQKNPTAFYLCASSIRDPPNEQFFGPGTRLTVL.

The genes are TRBV7-8 and TRBJ2-7; TRBD1 matches at 9 bases. V was clipped by 4 bases and J by 2 bases; unmatched bases: 6. CDR3 length equals 15 residues. CDR1 is SGHVS, CDR2 FQNEAQ, per germline. The CDR3 sequence: CASSSRTGAAYEQYF. In DNA, the CDR3 is TGTGCCAGCAGCTCAAGGACAGGGGCTGCCTACGAGCAGTACTTC.

The V and J genes are TRBV29-1 and TRBJ1-5; the D gene is possibly TRBD1 (6 bases). CDR1 is SQVTM, CDR2 ANQGSEA, per germline. V lost 7 bases, J lost 5 bases, and 12 bases lay in between. This CDR3 contains 12 residues. The CDR3 nucleotides are TGCAGCGCAAGGGCAGGGGATCAGCCCCAGCATTTT. Translating it yields CSARAGDQPQHF.

This clone has a handful of counts. CDR3 in amino acids: CASSSPVRRETQYF. The DNA of the CDR3 is TGTGCCAGCAGTTCCCCCGTTCGGAGGGAGACCCAGTACTTC. V usage is TRBV27 and J usage is TRBJ2-5, with D possibly being TRBD2 (5 bases). The ends were cut back, 4 bases at V and 5 bases at J, with 14 bases in the middle. Germline V gene data show CDR1 as MNHEY and CDR2 as SMNVEV (reference sequence). The CDR3 is 14 residues long.

The chain combines TRBV9 with TRBJ2-2; maybe TRBD2 (6 bases). V shed 3 bases and J shed 0 bases, with 15 bases lying between them. The length of the CDR3 is 17 residues. CDR1 is SGDLS and CDR2 is YYNGEE in the germline V gene. The CDR3 DNA follows: TGTGCCAGCAGCGAGCCGCGGGGCGACTCGAACACCGGGGAGCTGTTTTTT. It is translated as CASSEPRGDSNTGELFF.

This chain uses TRBV6-1 with TRBJ2-7; TRBD1 matches 10 bases. V lost 0 bases to trimming and J lost 5 bases; unmatched junction nucleotides: 4. Looked up from germline, CDR1 is MNHNS and CDR2 is SASEGT. The CDR3 has 15 amino acids. Here the CDR3 reads CASSEASGQGNEQYF. DNA for the CDR3: TGTGCCAGCAGTGAAGCGTCGGGACAGGGGAACGAGCAGTACTTC.

The chain combines TRBV7-3 with TRBJ1-2; D uncertain. V lost 3 bases to trimming and J lost 7 bases, with 12 bases between them. The CDR3 is made up of 13 amino acids. From germline, CDR1 is SGHTA and CDR2 FQGTGA. CDR3 sequence reads: CASSFSGESGYTF. The CDR3 bases are TGTGCCAGCAGCTTTTCCGGGGAAAGTGGCTACACCTTC.

V and J are TRBV6-1 and TRBJ2-2; 7 nucleotides align to TRBD1. With V trimmed by 0 bases and J by 1 base, 2 bases remained unmatched. Germline assignment: CDR1 MNHNS and CDR2 SASEGT. This CDR3 contains 16 residues. The CDR3 sequence is CASSEAPGGNTGELFF. The DNA of the CDR3 is TGTGCCAGCAGTGAAGCCCCAGGGGGGAACACCGGGGAGCTGTTTTTT.

The V call is TRBV19, the J call TRBJ2-7; tentatively, D is TRBD1 (6 bases). Trimming left V 1 base short and J 2 bases short, with 15 bases between. The CDR3 is 16 residues long. Germline values: CDR1 LNHDA, CDR2 SQIVND (reference sequence). CDR3 amino acids: CASSIGDKGSPYEQYF. The CDR3 nucleotides read TGTGCCAGTAGTATAGGGGACAAGGGATCCCCCTACGAGCAGTACTTC.

This sequence joins TRBV9 and TRBJ2-3; the match to TRBD2 covers 9 bases. The ends lost 0 bases at V and 4 bases at J; junction bases unmatched: 3. Germline lookup yields CDR1 SGDLS and CDR2 YYNGEE. There are 15 residues in the CDR3. CDR3: CASSVGLAGSDTQYF. The CDR3 DNA reads TGTGCCAGCAGCGTAGGCCTAGCGGGGTCAGATACGCAGTATTTT.

This clone has just a few counts. CDR3 region: CASSEERENTEAFF. Written as DNA, the CDR3 is TGTGCCAGCAGTGAGGAGCGGGAGAACACTGAAGCTTTCTTT. The rearrangement uses TRBV2 and TRBJ1-1; D unresolved. V gave up 3 bases and J gave up 1 base, with 9 bases separating them. The CDR3 runs 14 residues. Germline-derived CDR1 and CDR2 are SNHLY and FYNNEI. Filled out from reference TRBV2 and TRBJ1-1, the complete variable domain reads EPEVTQTPSHQVTQMGQEVILRCVPISNHLYFYWYRQILGQKVEFLVSFYNNEISEKSEIFDDQFSVERPDGSNFTLKIRSTKLEDSAMYFCASSEERENTEAFFGQGTRLTVV.

The chain combines TRBV6-5 with TRBJ2-1; TRBD1 is a possible D gene (5 bases). Trimming pared 8 bases from V and 5 bases from J, leaving 7 bases between. The length of the CDR3 is 11 residues. CDR1 is MNHEY, CDR2 SVGAGI, per germline. The CDR3 nucleotides read TGTGCCAGCGGGGCGAACAATGAGCAGTTCTTC. Protein: CASGANNEQFF.

This clone was detected a few times. The chain carries TRBV4-1 and TRBJ2-3; a possible D gene is TRBD2 (5 bases). CDR1 is MGHRA and CDR2 is YSYEKL in the germline V gene. The germline V and J ends were trimmed by 3 bases and 4 bases, with 14 bases remaining between them. The CDR3 totals 15 residues. CDR3 DNA: TGCGCCAGCAGCCAGGAAGGGCGGGCCTCAGATACGCAGTATTTT. Translating gives CASSQEGRASDTQYF.

This sequence joins TRBV6-5 and TRBJ1-5, with 7 bases aligning to TRBD1. The CDR3 has 15 amino acids. Germline CDR1 and CDR2: MNHEY and SVGAGI. V lost 6 bases to trimming and J lost 1 base; unmatched junction nucleotides: 6. CDR3 coding DNA: TGTGCCAGCAGGGTTGACAGGGACAGCAATCAGCCCCAGCATTTT. Its protein is CASRVDRDSNQPQHF.

As concerns this clone: At one end the junction does not follow the germline gene, possibly because of a read error. V usage is TRBV6-1 and J usage is TRBJ2-7, with TRBD2 matching over 7 bases. CDR1 and CDR2 (germline): MNHNS, SASEGT. The CDR3 is 16 amino acids. The CDR3 sequence is CASREEPLAEAYEQYF. The CDR3 DNA sequence: TGTGCCAGCAGGGAAGAACCGCTAGCGGAGGCCTACGAGCAGTACTTC.

This clone came up a few times. The gene calls are TRBV6-5 and TRBJ2-7; TRBD1 matches at 10 bases. The trim removed 7 bases at V and 3 bases at J, leaving 9 bases unmatched. Germline values: CDR1 MNHEY, CDR2 SVGAGI. CDR3 length: 15 residues. The CDR3: CASKDDRGPLYEQYF. In DNA form, the CDR3 reads TGTGCCAGCAAAGACGACAGGGGGCCTCTCTACGAGCAGTACTTC.